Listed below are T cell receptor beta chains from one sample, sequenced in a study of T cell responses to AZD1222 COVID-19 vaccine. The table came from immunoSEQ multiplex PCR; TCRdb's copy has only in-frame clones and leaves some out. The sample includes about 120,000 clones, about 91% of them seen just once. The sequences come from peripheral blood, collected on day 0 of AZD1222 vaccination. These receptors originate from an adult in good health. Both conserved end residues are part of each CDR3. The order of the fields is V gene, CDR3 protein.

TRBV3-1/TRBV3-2 CASSQGGNIGPHGYTF
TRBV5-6 CASSLAYYEQYF
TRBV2 CASRDTENTEAFF
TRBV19 CASSPLRQGSNEKLFF
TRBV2 CASSPGTGNNPDNSPLHF
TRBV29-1 CSVGYTEAFF
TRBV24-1 CATSDPTVLGYTF
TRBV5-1 CASSFNGQSNTEAFF
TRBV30 CAWSKQGYMNTEAFF
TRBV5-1 CASSTRRPGTGGGEQYF
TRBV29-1 CSVGQGNQPQHF
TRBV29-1 CSVTNRKETQYF
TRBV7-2 CASSAWYGYTF
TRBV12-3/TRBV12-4 CASSLDPSGGYTF
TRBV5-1 CASSLPSGEQDTQYF
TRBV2 CASSPEGAPSGNEQFF
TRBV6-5 CASSYTYSGLQETQYF
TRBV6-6 CASRGRDNEQFF
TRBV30 CACPAGATGYTF
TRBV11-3 CASSSQYGLAGGFTDTQYF
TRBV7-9 CASSSPGRLVDIQYF
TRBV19 CASNSGTGPNYGYTF
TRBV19 CASSIFLAGRNEQFF
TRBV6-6 CASRWDRGPPEAFF
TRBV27 CASSSSGNRNTGELFF
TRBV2 CASSVAANYGYTF
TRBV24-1 CATGTGGSSNQPQHF
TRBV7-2 CASSLRLAGVEQFF
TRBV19 CAASGGGWTEAFF
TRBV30 CAWRRGGETQYF
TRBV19 CASSIEEVYGYTF
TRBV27 CASSPRDGSYEQYF
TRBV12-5 CASAPESGVETQYF
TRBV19 CASSQSGANVLTF
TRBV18 CASSPREGNGEKLFF
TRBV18 CASSPMQKQSSTDTQYF
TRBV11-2 CASSSTSGSYNEQFF
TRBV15 CATSRGGTRTGIGYTF
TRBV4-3 CASSPGLAGTSTDTQYF
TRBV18 CASSLGGGRNTEAFF
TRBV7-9 CASSFRDNGWTEAFF